This T cell receptor (beta chain) was identified in a study of blood T cell repertoires in COVID-19. Study-level information: T cells, B-cell-depleted T cells, or PBMCs provided the cDNA or gDNA that served as material.

This clone was seen a single time. Germline values: CDR1 KGHSH, CDR2 LQKENI. This CDR3 contains 16 residues. After removal of 2 bases from V and 3 bases from J, the junction contained 9 bases not matched to a gene. As handled by the study authors: The authors estimated nucleated cell counts from reference gene primer amplification. TCRdb's copy holds only in-frame clones and misses some; the assay was immunoSEQ multiplex PCR. V and J calls and clone size follow that table, whereas D and trimming were derived from the DNA. The sample shows roughly 400,000 clones, 90% of them seen only once. Participants' reported clinical history set cohort assignment.

The sample comprised PBMCs or T cells enriched from blood (not recorded which). V usage is TRBV18 and J usage is TRBJ1-1, with 7 nucleotides matching TRBD1. This TCR came from a young man who had recovered from COVID-19. CDR3 sequence (DNA): TGTGCCAGCTCACCAAACAGACAGGGAGGATACACTGAAGCTTTCTTT. As protein: CASSPNRQGGYTEAFF.